These T cell receptor beta chains were read from a single sample in a study of regulatory T cells in long-lasting Graves disease. TCRdb processed the multiplex PCR reads anew with MiXCR; each CDR3 protein has one entry. There are under 500,000 distinct CDR3 sequences in the sample; less than 20% occur only once, and about 10% lies in the top ten. The same specimen was also included in a second study, on T cells in Graves' hyperthyroidism and ophthalmopathy.

This specimen consisted of peripheral blood mononuclear cells (PBMCs), obtained at new diagnosis, from a patient treated with antithyroid drugs. These receptors were collected from a woman aged 25 to 45 with Graves disease. CDR3s include the opening cysteine and the closing phenylalanine or tryptophan. Each record gives: V gene, clone size, J gene, CDR3 protein. Size is omitted from some rows. Given values are once, few, many or a class for expanded clones.

v_call: TRBV3-1
clone_size: few
j_call: TRBJ2-4
cdr3_aa: CASSPLGGSKNIQYF

v_call: TRBV30
clone_size: many
j_call: TRBJ2-7
cdr3_aa: CAWKFFYSYEQYF

v_call: TRBV12-3/TRBV12-4
clone_size: .
j_call: TRBJ2-1
cdr3_aa: CASSPASNHEQFF

v_call: TRBV5-1
clone_size: many
j_call: TRBJ2-7
cdr3_aa: CASSSRQGGFYEQYF

v_call: TRBV7-8
clone_size: many
j_call: TRBJ2-3
cdr3_aa: CASSSSGRALDTQYF

v_call: TRBV30
clone_size: many
j_call: TRBJ2-7
cdr3_aa: CAWSVLDGSYEQYF

v_call: TRBV2
clone_size: .
j_call: TRBJ2-4
cdr3_aa: CASSEYPQKGFRNIQYF

v_call: TRBV18
clone_size: many
j_call: TRBJ1-1
cdr3_aa: CASSPPLGGNTEAFF

v_call: TRBV12-3/TRBV12-4
clone_size: few
j_call: TRBJ2-2
cdr3_aa: CASTWASGRYTGELFF

v_call: TRBV7-9
clone_size: many
j_call: TRBJ1-1
cdr3_aa: CASSLGGGAGILNTEAFF

v_call: TRBV7-2
clone_size: many
j_call: TRBJ2-7
cdr3_aa: CASSINYEQYF

v_call: TRBV5-1
clone_size: few
j_call: TRBJ2-2
cdr3_aa: CASSLSPGQGRTGELFF

v_call: TRBV2
clone_size: many
j_call: TRBJ2-4
cdr3_aa: CASKFGTQENIQYF

v_call: TRBV9
clone_size: many
j_call: TRBJ2-2
cdr3_aa: CASGNTGELFF

v_call: TRBV6-1
clone_size: many
j_call: TRBJ2-3
cdr3_aa: CASTDGLAGSTDTQYF

v_call: TRBV5-1
clone_size: few
j_call: TRBJ2-5
cdr3_aa: CASSLEAAQETQYF

v_call: TRBV20-1
clone_size: many
j_call: TRBJ2-3
cdr3_aa: CSARVDRTDTQYF

v_call: TRBV6-1
clone_size: many
j_call: TRBJ2-3
cdr3_aa: CASRASGGTDTQYF

v_call: TRBV6-1
clone_size: .
j_call: TRBJ2-7
cdr3_aa: CASTAGTYIYEQYF

v_call: TRBV12-3/TRBV12-4
clone_size: many
j_call: TRBJ2-3
cdr3_aa: CASTPHGREDTQYF

v_call: TRBV6-2/TRBV6-3
clone_size: many
j_call: TRBJ2-7
cdr3_aa: CASSPMGQLYEQYF

v_call: TRBV9
clone_size: .
j_call: TRBJ2-7
cdr3_aa: CASSPYSGTGYEQYF

v_call: TRBV5-1
clone_size: many
j_call: TRBJ2-7
cdr3_aa: CASSLAAGSSYEQYF

v_call: TRBV7-6
clone_size: many
j_call: TRBJ2-7
cdr3_aa: CASSPLVLENEQYF

v_call: TRBV27
clone_size: many
j_call: TRBJ2-1
cdr3_aa: CASSLFGREEVQFF

v_call: TRBV29-1
clone_size: many
j_call: TRBJ2-5
cdr3_aa: CSVDSGGGRQETQYF